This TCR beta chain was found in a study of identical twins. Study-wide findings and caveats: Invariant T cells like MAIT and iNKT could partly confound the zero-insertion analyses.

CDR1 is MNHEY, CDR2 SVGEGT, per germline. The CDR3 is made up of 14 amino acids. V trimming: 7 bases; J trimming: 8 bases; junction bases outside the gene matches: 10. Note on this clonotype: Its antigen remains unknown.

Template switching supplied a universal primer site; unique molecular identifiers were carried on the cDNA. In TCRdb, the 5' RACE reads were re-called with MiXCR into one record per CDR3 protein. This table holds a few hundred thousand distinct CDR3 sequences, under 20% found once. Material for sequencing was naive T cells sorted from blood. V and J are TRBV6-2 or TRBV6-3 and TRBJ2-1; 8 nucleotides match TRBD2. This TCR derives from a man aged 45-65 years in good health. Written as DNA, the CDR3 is TGTGCCAGCAACCGAGCGGGAGTTCCATATGAGCAGTTCTTC. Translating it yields CASNRAGVPYEQFF.